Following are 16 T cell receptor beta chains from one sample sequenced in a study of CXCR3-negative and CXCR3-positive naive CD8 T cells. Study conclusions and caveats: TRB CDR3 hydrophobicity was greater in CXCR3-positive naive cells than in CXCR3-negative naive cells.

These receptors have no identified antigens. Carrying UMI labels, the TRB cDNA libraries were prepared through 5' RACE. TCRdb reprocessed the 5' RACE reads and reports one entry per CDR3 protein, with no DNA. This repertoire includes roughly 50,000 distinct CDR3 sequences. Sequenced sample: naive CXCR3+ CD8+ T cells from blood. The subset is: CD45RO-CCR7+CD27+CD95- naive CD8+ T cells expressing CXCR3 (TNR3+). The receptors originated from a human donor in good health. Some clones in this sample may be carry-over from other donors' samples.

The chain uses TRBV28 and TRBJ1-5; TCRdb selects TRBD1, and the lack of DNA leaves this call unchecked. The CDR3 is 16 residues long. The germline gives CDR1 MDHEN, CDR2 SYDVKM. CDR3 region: CASSLMTGTSNQPQHF.

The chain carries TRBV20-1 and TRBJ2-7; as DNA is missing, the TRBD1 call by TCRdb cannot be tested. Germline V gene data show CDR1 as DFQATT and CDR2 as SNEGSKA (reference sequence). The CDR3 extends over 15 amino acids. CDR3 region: CSARDYDRVTYEQYF.

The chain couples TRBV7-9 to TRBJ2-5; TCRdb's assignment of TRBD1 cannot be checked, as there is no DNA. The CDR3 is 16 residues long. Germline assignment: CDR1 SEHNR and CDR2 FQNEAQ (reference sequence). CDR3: CASSYIRGPTQETQYF.

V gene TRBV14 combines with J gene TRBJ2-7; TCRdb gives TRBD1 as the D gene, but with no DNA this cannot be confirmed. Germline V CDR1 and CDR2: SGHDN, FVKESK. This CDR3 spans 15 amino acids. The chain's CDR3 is CASSPLDRPSYEQYF.

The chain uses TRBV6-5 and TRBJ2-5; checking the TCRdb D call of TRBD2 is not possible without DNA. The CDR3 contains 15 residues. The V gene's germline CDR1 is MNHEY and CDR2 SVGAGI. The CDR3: CASSNRALKQETQYF.

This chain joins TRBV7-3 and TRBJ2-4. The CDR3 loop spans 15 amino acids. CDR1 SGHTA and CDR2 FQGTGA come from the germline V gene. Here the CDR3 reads CASSLTVGSKNIQYF. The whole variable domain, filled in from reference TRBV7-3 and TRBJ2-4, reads GAGVSQTPSNKVTEKGKYVELRCDPISGHTALYWYRQSLGQGPEFLIYFQGTGAADDSGLPNDRFFAVRPEGSVSTLKIQRTERGDSAVYLCASSLTVGSKNIQYFGAGTRLSVL.

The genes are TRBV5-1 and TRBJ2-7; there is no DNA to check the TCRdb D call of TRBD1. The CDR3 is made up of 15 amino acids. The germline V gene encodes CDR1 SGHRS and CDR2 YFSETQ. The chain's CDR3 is CASTGTGPFSYEQYF.

CDR3 protein: CSAHRGAFQPLQETQYF. V is TRBV20-1 and J is TRBJ2-5; TCRdb selects TRBD2, and the lack of DNA leaves this call unchecked. CDR3 length: 17 amino acids. CDR1 and CDR2 from the germline V gene are DFQATT and SNEGSKA (reference sequence).

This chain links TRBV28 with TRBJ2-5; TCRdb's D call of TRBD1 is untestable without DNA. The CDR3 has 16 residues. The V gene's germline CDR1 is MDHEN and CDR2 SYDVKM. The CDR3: CASRLSGQTLTETQYF.

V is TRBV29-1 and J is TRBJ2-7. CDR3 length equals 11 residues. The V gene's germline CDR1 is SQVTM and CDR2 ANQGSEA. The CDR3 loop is CSVESRYEQYF.

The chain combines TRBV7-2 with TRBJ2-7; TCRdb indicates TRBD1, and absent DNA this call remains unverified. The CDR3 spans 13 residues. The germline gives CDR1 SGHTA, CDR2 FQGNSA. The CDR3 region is CASSSGLGVFPNF. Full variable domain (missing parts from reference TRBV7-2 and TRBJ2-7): GAGVSQSPSNKVTEKGKDVELRCDPISGHTALYWYRQSLGQGLEFLIYFQGNSAPDKSGLPSDRFSAERTGGSVSTLTIQRTQQEDSAVYLCASSSGLGVFPNFGPGTRLTVT.

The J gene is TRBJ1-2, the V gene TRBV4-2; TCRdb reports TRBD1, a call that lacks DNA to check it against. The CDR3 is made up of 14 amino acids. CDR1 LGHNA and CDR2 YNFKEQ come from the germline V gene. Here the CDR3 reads CASSQERGDYGYTF.

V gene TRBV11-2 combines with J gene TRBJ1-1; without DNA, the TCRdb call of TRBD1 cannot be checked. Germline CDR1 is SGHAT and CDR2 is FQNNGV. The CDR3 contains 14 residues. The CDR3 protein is CASSFGTGAIEAFF.

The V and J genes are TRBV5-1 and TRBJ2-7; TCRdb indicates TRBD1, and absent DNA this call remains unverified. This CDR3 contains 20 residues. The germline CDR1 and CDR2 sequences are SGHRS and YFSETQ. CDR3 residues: CASSLEHFGSGGFHFYEQYF.

CDR3 loop: CASSWLGQGNTGELFF. V gene TRBV27 combines with J gene TRBJ2-2; the TRBD1 assignment by TCRdb is unverifiable without DNA. Germline values: CDR1 MNHEY, CDR2 SMNVEV (reference sequence). The CDR3 runs to 16 residues.

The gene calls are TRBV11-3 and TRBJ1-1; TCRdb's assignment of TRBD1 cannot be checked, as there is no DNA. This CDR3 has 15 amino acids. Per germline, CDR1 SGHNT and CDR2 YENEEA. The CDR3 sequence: CASSLGRQGATEAFF. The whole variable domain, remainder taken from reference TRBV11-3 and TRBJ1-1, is EAGVVQSPRYKIIEKKQPVAFWCNPISGHNTLYWYLQNLGQGPELLIRYENEEAVDDSQLPKDRFSAERLKGVDSTLKIQPAELGDSAVYLCASSLGRQGATEAFFGQGTRLTVV.